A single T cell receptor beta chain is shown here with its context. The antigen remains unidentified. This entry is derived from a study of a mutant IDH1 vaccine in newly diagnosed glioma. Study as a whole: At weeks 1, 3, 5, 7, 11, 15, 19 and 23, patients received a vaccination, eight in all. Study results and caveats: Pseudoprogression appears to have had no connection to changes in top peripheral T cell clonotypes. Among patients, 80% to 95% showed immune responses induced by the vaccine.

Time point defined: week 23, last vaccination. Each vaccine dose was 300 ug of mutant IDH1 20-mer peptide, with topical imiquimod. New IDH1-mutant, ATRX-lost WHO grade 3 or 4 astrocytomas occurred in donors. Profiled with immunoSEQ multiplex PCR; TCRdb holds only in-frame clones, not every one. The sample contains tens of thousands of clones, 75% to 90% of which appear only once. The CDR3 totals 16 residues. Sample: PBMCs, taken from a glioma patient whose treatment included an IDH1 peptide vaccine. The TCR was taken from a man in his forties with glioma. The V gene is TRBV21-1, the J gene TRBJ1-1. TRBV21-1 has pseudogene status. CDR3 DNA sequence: TGTGCCAGCAGCACCTTTAGGAGGGGAGAGGACACTGAAGCTTTCTTT. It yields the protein CASSTFRRGEDTEAFF.